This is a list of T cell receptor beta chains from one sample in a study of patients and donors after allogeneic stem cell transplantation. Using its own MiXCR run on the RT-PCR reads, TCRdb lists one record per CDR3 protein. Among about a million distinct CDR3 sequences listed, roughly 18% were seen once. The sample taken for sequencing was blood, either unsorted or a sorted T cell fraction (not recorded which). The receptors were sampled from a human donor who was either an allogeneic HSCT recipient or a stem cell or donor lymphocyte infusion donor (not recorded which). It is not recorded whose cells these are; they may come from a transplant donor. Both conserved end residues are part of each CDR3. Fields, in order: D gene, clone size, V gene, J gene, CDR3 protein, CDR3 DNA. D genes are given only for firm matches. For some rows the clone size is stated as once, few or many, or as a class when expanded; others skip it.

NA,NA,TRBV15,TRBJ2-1,CATSRVEPINEQFF,TGTGCCACCAGCAGAGTTGAACCCATCAATGAGCAGTTCTTC
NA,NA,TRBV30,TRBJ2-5,CAWRYQETQYF,TGTGCCTGGAGATACCAAGAGACCCAGTACTTC
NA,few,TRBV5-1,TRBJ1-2,CASSLGQSQVGYTF,TGCGCCAGCAGCTTGGGGCAGTCCCAGGTCGGCTACACCTTC
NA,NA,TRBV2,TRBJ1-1,CASSATEKNTEAFF,TGTGCCAGCAGTGCGACAGAAAAGAACACTGAAGCTTTCTTT
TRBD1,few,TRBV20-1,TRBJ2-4,CSAPAGSGGVKNIQYF,TGCAGTGCCCCGGCGGGATCAGGGGGCGTCAAAAACATTCAGTACTTC
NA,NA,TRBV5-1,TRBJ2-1,CASSLDLREGEQFF,TGCGCCAGCAGCTTGGATCTGAGAGAGGGTGAGCAGTTCTTC
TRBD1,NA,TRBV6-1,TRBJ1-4,CASRRDRGLFF,TGTGCCAGCAGAAGAGACAGGGGTTTGTTTTTT
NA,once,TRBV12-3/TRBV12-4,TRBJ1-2,CASSKRTEIYGYTF,TGTGCCAGCAGTAAACGGACAGAAATTTATGGCTACACCTTC
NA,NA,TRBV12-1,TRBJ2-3,CASSFVLTGTSDTQYF,TGTGCCAGCAGCTTTGTCCTGACAGGGACCTCAGATACGCAGTATTTT
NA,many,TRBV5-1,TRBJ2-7,CASSPLGLHYEQYF,TGCGCCAGCAGCCCCCTCGGGCTACACTACGAGCAGTACTTC
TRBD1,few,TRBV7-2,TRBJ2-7,CASSLGKDRPPTYEQYF,TGTGCCAGCAGCTTAGGGAAGGACAGGCCGCCTACCTACGAGCAGTACTTC
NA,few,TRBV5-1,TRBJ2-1,CASSITLGLYLNEQFF,TGCGCCAGCAGCATTACTTTGGGACTCTACCTTAATGAGCAGTTCTTC
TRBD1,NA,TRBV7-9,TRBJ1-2,CASSPRPTGEYGYTF,TGTGCCAGCAGCCCCCGTCCGACAGGGGAATATGGCTACACCTTC
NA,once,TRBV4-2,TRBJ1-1,CASSQATRGPPVNTEAFF,TGTGCCAGCAGCCAAGCCACCAGGGGTCCCCCTGTGAACACTGAAGCTTTCTTT
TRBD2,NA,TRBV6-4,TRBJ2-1,CASKREPSSYNEQFF,TGTGCCAGCAAGCGGGAGCCCAGCTCCTACAATGAGCAGTTCTTC
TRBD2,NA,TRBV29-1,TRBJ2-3,CSARTSTSTDTQYF,TGCAGCGCCCGGACTAGCACGAGCACAGATACGCAGTATTTT
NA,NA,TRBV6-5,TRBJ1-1,CASSYLLQETEAFF,TGTGCCAGCAGTTACCTACTACAGGAGACTGAAGCTTTCTTT
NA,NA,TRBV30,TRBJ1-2,CAWSVHPNYGYTF,TGTGCCTGGAGTGTACACCCTAACTATGGCTACACCTTC
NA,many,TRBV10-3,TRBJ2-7,CATNRDGGYEQYF,TGTGCCACCAACCGGGACGGAGGCTACGAGCAGTACTTC
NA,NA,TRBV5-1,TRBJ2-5,CASSLGLVGQETQYF,TGCGCCAGCAGCTTGGGGCTAGTGGGCCAAGAGACCCAGTACTTC
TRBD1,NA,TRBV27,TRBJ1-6,CASSSPQQGIFNSPLHF,TGTGCCAGCAGTTCACCCCAACAGGGGATTTTTAATTCACCCCTCCACTTT
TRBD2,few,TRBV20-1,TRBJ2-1,CSARSASGVSYNEQFF,TGCAGTGCTAGATCGGCTAGCGGGGTCTCCTACAATGAGCAGTTCTTC
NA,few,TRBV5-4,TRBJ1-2,CASSDDLGGGGYTF,TGTGCCAGCAGTGACGACTTGGGGGGCGGTGGCTACACCTTC
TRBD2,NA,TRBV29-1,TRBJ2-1,CSESLAGGPNEQFF,TGCAGCGAATCCCTGGCGGGAGGGCCCAATGAGCAGTTCTTC
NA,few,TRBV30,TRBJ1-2,CAWSSGGYTF,TGTGCCTGGAGTAGTGGAGGCTACACCTTC
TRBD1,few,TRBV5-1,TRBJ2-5,CASSKQGMLETQYF,TGCGCCAGCAGCAAACAGGGGATGCTAGAGACCCAGTACTTC
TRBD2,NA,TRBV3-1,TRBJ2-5,CASSPGTSGRTQETQYF,TGTGCCAGCAGCCCGGGGACTAGCGGGAGGACCCAAGAGACCCAGTACTTC
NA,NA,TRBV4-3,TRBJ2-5,CASSQDGAETQYF,TGCGCCAGCAGCCAAGACGGCGCAGAGACCCAGTACTTC
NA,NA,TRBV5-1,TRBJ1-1,CASSSPGGWDTEAFF,TGCGCCAGCAGCTCCCCGGGAGGGTGGGACACTGAAGCTTTCTTT
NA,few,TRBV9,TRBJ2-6,CASSVSGGGSGANVLTF,TGTGCCAGCAGCGTCTCAGGGGGAGGCTCTGGGGCCAACGTCCTGACTTTC
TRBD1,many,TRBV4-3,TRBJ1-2,CASSRGQGSYGYTF,TGCGCCAGCAGCCGCGGACAGGGGAGCTATGGCTACACCTTC
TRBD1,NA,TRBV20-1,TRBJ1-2,CSAPTGLYGYTF,TGCAGTGCTCCGACAGGGCTCTATGGCTACACCTTC
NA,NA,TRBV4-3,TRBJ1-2,CASSQDVGVYSYTF,TGCGCCAGCAGCCAAGATGTAGGGGTTTATAGCTACACCTTC
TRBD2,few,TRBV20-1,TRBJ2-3,CSARDGAGGADTQYF,TGCAGTGCTAGAGACGGCGCGGGAGGGGCAGATACGCAGTATTTT
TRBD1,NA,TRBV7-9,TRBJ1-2,CASTIPGGSGYTF,TGTGCCAGCACAATCCCAGGGGGTAGCGGCTACACCTTC
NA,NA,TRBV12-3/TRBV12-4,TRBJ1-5,CASSLGPGENQPQHF,TGTGCCAGCAGTTTAGGTCCCGGGGAAAATCAGCCCCAGCATTTT
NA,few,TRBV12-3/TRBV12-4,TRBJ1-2,CASSFPSSNYGYTF,TGTGCCAGCAGTTTTCCCAGCTCTAACTATGGCTACACCTTC
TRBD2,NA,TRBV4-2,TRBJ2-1,CASSRSGRAASWSYNEQFF,TGTGCCAGCAGCAGAAGCGGGAGGGCCGCGTCTTGGTCCTACAATGAGCAGTTCTTC
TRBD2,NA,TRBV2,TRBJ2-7,CASSIAGGGEQYF,TGTGCCAGCAGTATAGCGGGAGGTGGCGAGCAGTACTTC
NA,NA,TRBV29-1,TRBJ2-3,CSVEVGAEDTQYF,TGCAGCGTTGAGGTGGGGGCCGAAGATACGCAGTATTTT
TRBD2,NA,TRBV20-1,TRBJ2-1,CSADPGLAGSWDEQFF,TGCAGTGCTGACCCGGGACTAGCGGGAAGTTGGGATGAGCAGTTCTTC
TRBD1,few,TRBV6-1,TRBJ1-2,CASSKDRGHGYTF,TGTGCCAGCAGTAAGGACAGGGGGCATGGCTACACCTTC
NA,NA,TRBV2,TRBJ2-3,CAKHREVHSDTQYF,TGTGCCAAGCACCGGGAAGTACACTCGGATACGCAGTATTTT
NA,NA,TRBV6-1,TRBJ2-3,CASRQNLAADTQYF,TGTGCCAGCAGGCAGAACCTAGCAGCGGATACGCAGTATTTT
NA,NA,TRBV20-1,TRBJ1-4,CSAKKDSKLFF,TGCAGTGCGAAAAAGGACTCTAAACTGTTTTTT
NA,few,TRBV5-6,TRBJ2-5,CASSAGLRGFETQYF,TGTGCCAGCAGTGCCGGGTTGAGGGGTTTCGAGACCCAGTACTTC
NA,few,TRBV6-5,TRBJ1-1,CASSYSAPEGQNTEAFF,TGTGCCAGCAGTTACTCGGCCCCGGAGGGCCAGAACACTGAAGCTTTCTTT
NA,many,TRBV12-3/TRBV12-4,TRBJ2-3,CASTRGDTQYF,TGTGCCAGCACCCGGGGGGATACGCAGTATTTT
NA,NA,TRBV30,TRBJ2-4,CAWDRAKNIQYF,TGTGCCTGGGACAGGGCCAAAAACATTCAGTACTTC
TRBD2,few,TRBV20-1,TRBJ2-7,CSASGTSGKVSEQYF,TGCAGTGCTAGTGGGACTAGCGGGAAGGTTTCCGAGCAGTACTTC
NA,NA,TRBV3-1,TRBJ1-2,CASSPVGEGGYTF,TGTGCCAGCAGCCCGGTGGGGGAAGGGGGCTACACCTTC
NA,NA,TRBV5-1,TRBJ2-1,CASSLDTFSGGYGVNEQFF,TGCGCCAGCAGCTTGGATACCTTTTCCGGAGGGTATGGTGTCAATGAGCAGTTCTTC
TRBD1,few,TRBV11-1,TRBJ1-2,CASRPLKPGQGETNYGYTF,TGTGCCAGCAGGCCCCTCAAACCGGGACAGGGGGAGACTAACTATGGCTACACCTTC
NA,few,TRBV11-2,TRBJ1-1,CASSLPLGVNTEAFF,TGTGCCAGCAGCCTACCGCTTGGTGTGAACACTGAAGCTTTCTTT
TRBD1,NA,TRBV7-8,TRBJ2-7,CASSFGFPGQSYEQYF,TGTGCCAGCAGCTTTGGCTTTCCGGGACAGAGCTACGAGCAGTACTTC
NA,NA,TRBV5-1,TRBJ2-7,CASSFGPLSRLGEQYF,TGCGCCAGCAGCTTTGGCCCTCTGTCCCGTCTGGGCGAGCAGTACTTC
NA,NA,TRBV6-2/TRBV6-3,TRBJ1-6,CASSYLQGGGSNSPLHF,TGTGCCAGCAGTTACCTACAGGGAGGGGGTTCGAATTCACCCCTCCACTTT
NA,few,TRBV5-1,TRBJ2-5,CASSLADFTYQETQYF,TGCGCCAGCAGCTTGGCGGACTTTACGTACCAAGAGACCCAGTACTTC
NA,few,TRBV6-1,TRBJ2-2,CASSGLSNTGELFF,TGTGCCAGCAGTGGGCTGTCGAACACCGGGGAGCTGTTTTTT